The sequence of this TCR beta chain was determined in a study of CD8 T cells in Susac syndrome. Overall study results and limits: Acknowledgment was made by the study that its TCR sequencing and HLA analysis involved a relatively small number of individuals.

Sequencing targeted TCR beta in blood CD8+ and CD4+ T cells. TEMRA cells were enriched by FACS, while CD8+ and CD4+ T cells were obtained through a negative isolation that was performed magnetically. The authors reverse transcribed about 0.5 to 1 ug RNA with random hexamers. A multiplex approach, immunoSEQ multiplex PCR, amplified TCR beta CDR3 across 54 Vbeta and 13 Jbeta. MiXCR, applied by TCRdb to the immunoSEQ multiplex PCR reads, yields one record per CDR3 protein. The table records a few hundred thousand distinct CDR3 sequences, 70% to 90% of them present only once. This clonotype was detected only a few times. Its specificity is not known. Germline values: CDR1 MNHEY, CDR2 SMNVEV (reference sequence). V lost 6 bases and J lost 5, with 16 bases in between. This CDR3 contains 14 residues.

The clonotype was recovered from a human donor with multiple sclerosis. This chain uses TRBV27 with TRBJ1-1; maybe TRBD1 (6 bases). The sequencing sample was made of CD8+ T cells from PBMCs. The CDR3 loop is CASSLRGGRTEAFF. CDR3 sequence (DNA): TGTGCCAGCAGCCTCCGAGGGGGGAGGACTGAAGCTTTCTTT.